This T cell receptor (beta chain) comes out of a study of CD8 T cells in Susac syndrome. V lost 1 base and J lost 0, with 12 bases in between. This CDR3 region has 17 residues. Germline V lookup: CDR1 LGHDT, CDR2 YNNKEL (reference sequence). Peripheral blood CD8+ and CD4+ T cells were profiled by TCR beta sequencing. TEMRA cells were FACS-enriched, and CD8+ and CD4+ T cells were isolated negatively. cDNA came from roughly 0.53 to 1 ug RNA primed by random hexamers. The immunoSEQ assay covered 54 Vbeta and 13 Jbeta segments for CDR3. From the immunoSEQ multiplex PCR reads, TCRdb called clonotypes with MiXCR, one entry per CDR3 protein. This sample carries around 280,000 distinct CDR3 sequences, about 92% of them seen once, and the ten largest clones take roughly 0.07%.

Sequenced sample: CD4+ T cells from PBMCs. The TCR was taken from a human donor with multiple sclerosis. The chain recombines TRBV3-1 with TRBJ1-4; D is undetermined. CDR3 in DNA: TGTGCCAGCAGCCAAGCGTCGGGGTTTGCAACTAATGAAAAACTGTTTTTT. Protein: CASSQASGFATNEKLFF.